This TCR beta chain was found in a study of cytomegalovirus exposure and HLA in healthy donors. PCR employed 60 Vbeta and 13 Jbeta primers. Profiled with immunoSEQ multiplex PCR; TCRdb holds only in-frame clones, not every one. In the table there are just over 200,000 clones, roughly 68% of which are singletons. The CDR3 runs 16 residues. V lost 0 bases and J lost 8; bases outside the gene matches: 9. Germline assignment: CDR1 ENHRY and CDR2 SYGVKD. Study-wide results and caveats: CMV serostatus was the sole immune exposure data available.

Points on this clone: Its specificity is unknown.

This receptor was taken from a middle-aged man in good health and CMV-seropositive. This chain uses TRBV10-3 with TRBJ2-3; 9 nucleotides line up with TRBD2. The material sequenced was PBMCs. The CDR3 DNA is TGTGCCATCAGTGAGTCGGTAGGGCTAGCGGGGATTACGCAGTATTTT. As protein: CAISESVGLAGITQYF.